The T cell receptor (beta chain) under discussion was sequenced for a study of identical twins. Study-wide results and limits: Cross-sectional statistics, not tracking of the same donors, supported the conclusions. Alpha sequences out of frame and shared by twins had excess low generation probability.

TCRdb re-called the 5' RACE reads with MiXCR, one entry per CDR3 protein. The repertoire has under 900,000 distinct CDR3 sequences, about 20% of them found once; the top ten carry over 10%. This clonotype was observed a handful of times. Its specificity is unknown. This CDR3 comprises 13 residues. Germline lookup yields CDR1 SGHTA and CDR2 FQGTGA. Trimming removed 1 base from V and 5 bases from J, with 8 bases in between. The same sample was also used in a study of T cells expressing NK-cell markers.

Sequencing used PBMCs. The chain has TRBV7-3 and TRBJ2-5, with unresolved D. The receptor was isolated from a woman younger than 30 in good health. CDR3 loop: CASSLRVPETQYF. The CDR3 DNA sequence: TGTGCCAGCAGCTTAAGAGTGCCCGAGACCCAGTACTTC.